A single sample is the source of the 7 T cell receptor beta chains below, sequenced in a study of Ad26.COV2.S vaccination and SARS-CoV-2 variants. Treatment defined: roughly 20 received Ad26.COV2.S at low or high dose, single or two shots; about 5 received placebo; per-sample allocation not given. Samples came from day 63 after the first vaccine or placebo injection. The repertoire was sequenced with immunoSEQ multiplex PCR; TCRdb's copy has only in-frame clones and lacks some. The sample has fewer than 500,000 clones, about 91% seen once. This sample comprised peripheral blood, obtained in a trial of Ad26.COV2.S vaccine versus placebo. These receptor sequences come from a person aged 18-60 years who received the Ad26.COV2.S COVID-19 vaccine or a placebo.

The V call is TRBV7-2, the J call TRBJ2-3; 7 bases align to TRBD1. This CDR3 comprises 14 residues. Germline V gives CDR1 SGHTA, CDR2 FQGNSA. With V trimmed by 1 base and J by 10 bases, 8 bases remained unmatched. CDR3 in DNA: TGTGCCAGCAGCTTAGGGCTGGGACAGAGATCGCAGTATTTT. As protein: CASSLGLGQRSQYF.

This clone has just a few counts. The J gene is TRBJ2-7, the V gene TRBV7-3; 8 bases map to TRBD1. The CDR3 contains 16 residues. Germline loops: CDR1 SGHTA, CDR2 FQGTGA. The V and J ends lost 2 bases and 2 bases, in that order; junction bases with no gene match: 8. CDR3 sequence reads: CASSLPYSGQAYEQYF. Written as DNA, the CDR3 is TGTGCCAGCAGCTTACCCTATTCGGGACAGGCCTACGAGCAGTACTTC.

The chain carries TRBV3-1 (or the pseudogene TRBV3-2) and TRBJ2-5; no firm D call. The V gene lost 4 bases and the J gene lost 0 bases, with 12 bases spanning the gap. Germline values: CDR1 LGHDT, CDR2 YNNKEL (reference sequence). The CDR3 contains 15 residues. CDR3 region: CASSPRVVDQETQYF. The CDR3 bases are TGTGCCAGCAGCCCTCGGGTGGTCGACCAAGAGACCCAGTACTTC.

Comment on this clone: Other DNA sequences in this specimen translate into the identical CDR3. The chain is built from TRBV7-2 and TRBJ2-1; tentative D call: TRBD2 (5 bases). The germline V and J ends were trimmed by 3 bases and 0 bases, with 12 bases remaining between them. There are 16 residues in the CDR3. Per germline, CDR1 SGHTA and CDR2 FQGNSA. CDR3 coding DNA: TGTGCCAGCAGCTTTGGAGGCGGAAGCTCCTACAATGAGCAGTTCTTC. Translation gives CASSFGGGSSYNEQFF. The full variable domain, its missing parts supplied by reference TRBV7-2 and TRBJ2-1, is GAGVSQSPSNKVTEKGKDVELRCDPISGHTALYWYRQSLGQGLEFLIYFQGNSAPDKSGLPSDRFSAERTGGSVSTLTIQRTQQEDSAVYLCASSFGGGSSYNEQFFGPGTRLTVL.

The chain joins TRBV7-3 to TRBJ2-1; no reliable D call. V was pared by 2 bases and J by 4 bases, with 9 bases between. This CDR3 contains 14 residues. CDR1 is SGHTA and CDR2 is FQGTGA in the germline V gene. In DNA, the CDR3 is TGTGCCAGCAGCTTACCAACGCCTTACAATGAGCAGTTCTTC. It translates to CASSLPTPYNEQFF.

This chain joins TRBV20-1 and TRBJ1-3; D might be TRBD1 (6 bases). The CDR3 is 13 residues long. The V end was cut by 3 bases, the J end by 7 bases, with 13 bases between. CDR1 DFQATT and CDR2 SNEGSKA come from the germline V gene (reference sequence). The chain's CDR3 is CSASKGDRNTIYF. DNA of the CDR3: TGCAGTGCTAGTAAGGGGGATCGCAACACCATATATTTT.

This sequence joins TRBV19 and TRBJ1-4; D is unclear. This CDR3 is built from 13 residues. V lost 0 bases to trimming and J lost 8 bases, with 7 bases between them. Germline V gene lookup returns CDR1 LNHDA and CDR2 SQIVND (reference sequence). The CDR3 DNA is TGTGCCAGTAGTATAGATCGGGGAGAAAAACTGTTTTTT. This encodes CASSIDRGEKLFF.